The 20 T cell receptor beta chains below all came from one sample that was sequenced in a study of blood T cell repertoires in COVID-19. The assay was immunoSEQ multiplex PCR, and TCRdb's table has in-frame clones only and misses some. The data hold 150,000 to 200,000 clones, with approximately 80% observed a single time. Sequencing input: peripheral blood. Source of these receptors: a woman aged 40 to 50 with COVID-19, enrolled during active disease.

The V call is TRBV10-2, the J call TRBJ2-2; a weak D match, TRBD2 (6 bases). This CDR3 is built from 13 residues. Germline CDR1 WSHSY, CDR2 SAAADI. V dropped 10 bases and J dropped 7 bases, with 16 bases sitting between them. For the CDR3, the DNA is TGCGCCAATAGGGACTCCCAGGGCGGGGAGCTGTTTTTT. Translation: CANRDSQGGELFF.

This chain joins TRBV27 and TRBJ2-7, with 9 bases matching TRBD1. V shed 3 bases, J shed 2 bases, and the junction held 5 bases outside the gene matches. The germline V gene encodes CDR1 MNHEY and CDR2 SMNVEV (reference sequence). The CDR3 length is 15 residues. CDR3 loop: CASSFGQGRAYEQYF. DNA of the CDR3: TGTGCCAGCAGTTTCGGACAGGGGAGGGCCTACGAGCAGTACTTC.

The rearrangement joins TRBV30 to TRBJ1-2, with D tentatively TRBD1 (6 bases). Trimming took off 5 bases at V and 8 bases at J, with 18 bases between the two ends. CDR3 length: 13 amino acids. Germline CDR1 and CDR2: GTSNPN and SVGIG (reference sequence). The CDR3 sequence is CAWSKGRTGGYTF. DNA of the CDR3: TGTGCCTGGTCAAAAGGGCGAACAGGGGGCTACACCTTC.

The chain is built from TRBV10-3 and TRBJ2-1; the match to TRBD1 covers 8 bases. Germline V lookup: CDR1 ENHRY, CDR2 SYGVKD. The CDR3 totals 12 residues. V dropped 4 bases and J dropped 9; count of bases not matched to a gene: 2. CDR3 residues: CAISGDRSEQFF. Here the CDR3 DNA reads TGTGCCATCAGTGGGGACAGGAGTGAGCAGTTCTTC.

The rearrangement links TRBV25-1 to TRBJ1-1; 10 bases line up with TRBD1. The CDR3 totals 18 residues. Per the germline V gene, CDR1 is MGHDK and CDR2 is SYGVNS. V lost 5 bases, J lost 9 bases, and 21 bases stayed unmatched. The CDR3 nucleotides are TGTGCCAGCAGTACCAGGGGGGGACAGGGGCGTTCCGTTCGTAAAGCTTTCTTT. Its protein product is CASSTRGGQGRSVRKAFF.

At least ten counts were recorded for this clone. V is TRBV25-1 and J is TRBJ1-2; D is perhaps TRBD1 (6 bases). Germline CDR1 is MGHDK and CDR2 is SYGVNS. The CDR3 is 12 amino acids. Trimming left V 5 bases short and J 7 bases short, with 11 bases between. The chain's CDR3 is CASSHNRVGYTF. DNA of the CDR3: TGTGCCAGCAGTCACAACAGGGTTGGCTACACCTTC.

The chain joins TRBV12-3 or TRBV12-4 to TRBJ2-7; 9 bases fit TRBD2. V gave up 3 bases and J gave up 9 bases; unmatched junction bases: 3. CDR3 size: 12 residues. This chain's CDR3 is CASSFERGAQYV. CDR3 DNA sequence: TGTGCCAGCAGTTTTGAGCGGGGGGCGCAGTACGTC.

The chain is built from TRBV19 and TRBJ2-5; TRBD1 matches 7 bases. The CDR3 loop spans 12 amino acids. Germline V CDR1 and CDR2: LNHDA, SQIVND (reference sequence). With 7 bases clipped from V and 2 bases from J, the junction kept 1 base outside the gene matches. The CDR3 protein is CASKGQQETQYF. The CDR3 region has the DNA TGTGCCAGTAAGGGACAGCAAGAGACCCAGTACTTC.

The chain carries TRBV10-2 and TRBJ1-4; D perhaps matches TRBD1 (6 bases). Trimming shortened V by 6 bases and J by 7 bases, and 15 bases separated the two germline ends. There are 14 residues in the CDR3. Germline CDR1 and CDR2: WSHSY and SAAADI. CDR3 region: CASRRQAVGEKLFF. Here the CDR3 DNA reads TGCGCCAGCAGAAGACAGGCGGTGGGTGAAAAACTGTTTTTT.

J is TRBJ1-2 and V is TRBV29-1; 7 bases are shared with TRBD1. The CDR3 is 12 residues long. V gave up 1 base and J gave up 14 bases; unmatched junction bases: 10. The V gene's germline CDR1 is SQVTM and CDR2 ANQGSEA. CDR3 nucleotides: TGCAGCGTTGAAGTGGGGACAGACTTACGAACCTTC. Translated, it gives CSVEVGTDLRTF.

The chain employs TRBV30 and TRBJ1-2; TRBD1 might be the D (5 bases). Germline loops: CDR1 GTSNPN, CDR2 SVGIG (reference sequence). The CDR3 consists of 13 residues. Trimming took 1 base from V and 2 from J, leaving 8 bases between them. The CDR3 DNA reads as TGTGCCTGGAGTGGGGACTCGAACTATGGCTACACCTTC. It translates to CAWSGDSNYGYTF.

This clone was detected only a few times. This chain joins TRBV2 and TRBJ2-7, with D possibly being TRBD2 (6 bases). CDR1 and CDR2 from the germline V gene are SNHLY and FYNNEI. V lost 8 bases, J lost 2 bases, and 16 bases lay in between. The CDR3 has 14 residues. The CDR3: CASGGQVPTYEQYF. The CDR3 coding sequence is TGTGCCAGCGGAGGGCAGGTGCCTACCTACGAGCAGTACTTC.

The V call is TRBV11-3, the J call TRBJ2-6; D is uncertain. The germline V and J ends were trimmed by 1 base and 1 base, with 5 bases remaining between them. Germline V lookup: CDR1 SGHNT, CDR2 YENEEA. The CDR3 has 15 amino acids. CDR3 protein: CASSLGGSGANVLTF. CDR3 coding DNA: TGTGCCAGCAGCTTAGGCGGATCTGGGGCCAACGTCCTGACTTTC.

This clone is a singleton in its sample. DNA for the CDR3: TGTGCCAGCAGTAGGGACACCCTTAATGAAAAACTGTTTTTT. This sequence encodes CASSRDTLNEKLFF. The V gene is TRBV2, the J gene TRBJ1-4; TRBD1 is a possible D gene (6 bases). The V gene's germline CDR1 is SNHLY and CDR2 FYNNEI. The CDR3 has 14 amino acids. Trimming took off 5 bases at V and 4 bases at J, with 11 bases between the two ends. Full variable domain (rest looked up from reference TRBV2 and TRBJ1-4): EPEVTQTPSHQVTQMGQEVILRCVPISNHLYFYWYRQILGQKVEFLVSFYNNEISEKSEIFDDQFSVERPDGSNFTLKIRSTKLEDSAMYFCASSRDTLNEKLFFGSGTQLSVL.

V and J are TRBV27 and TRBJ2-1, with 12 bases identical to TRBD2. The V gene end was trimmed by 5 bases and the J gene end by 14 bases; junction bases not matched to a gene: 16. The CDR3 spans 16 residues. Germline loops: CDR1 MNHEY, CDR2 SMNVEV (reference sequence). CDR3 residues: CASSDRFYELAGGEFF. CDR3 bases: TGTGCCAGCAGTGACAGGTTCTATGAGCTAGCGGGAGGGGAGTTCTTC.

This chain uses TRBV4-1 with TRBJ2-7; the match to TRBD1 covers 10 bases. V shed 1 base and J 2 bases; nucleotides not matched to a gene: 5. CDR3 length equals 16 residues. CDR1 is MGHRA and CDR2 is YSYEKL in the germline V gene. The CDR3 DNA is TGCGCCAGCAGCCAAGGAACCGGGACAGGGGCCTACGAGCAGTACTTC. Amino acid sequence: CASSQGTGTGAYEQYF.

The rearrangement uses TRBV6-5 and TRBJ2-5; the D is unclear. Germline V gene sequence: CDR1 MNHEY, CDR2 SVGAGI. The CDR3 totals 13 residues. Trimming took 0 bases from V and 7 from J, leaving 9 bases between them. The CDR3 sequence: CASSYSRFGTQYF. CDR3 coding DNA: TGTGCCAGCAGTTACTCGAGGTTCGGGACCCAGTACTTC.

The chain has TRBV18 and TRBJ1-4, with TRBD1 as a possible D gene (5 bases). The CDR3 length is 16 residues. Trimming removed 3 bases at V and 4 bases at J, with 15 bases between. Germline loops: CDR1 KGHSH, CDR2 LQKENI. The CDR3 loop is CASSPHPDSYNEKLFF. The CDR3 region has the DNA TGTGCCAGCTCACCTCACCCAGACAGCTATAATGAAAAACTGTTTTTT.

This chain connects TRBV14 to TRBJ1-2, with D possibly matching TRBD1 (6 bases). Germline-derived CDR1 and CDR2 are SGHDN and FVKESK. This CDR3 is 14 amino acids long. The ends were cut back, 1 base at V and 8 bases at J, with 14 bases in the middle. The chain's CDR3 is CASSQVTGLLGYTF. As DNA, the CDR3 is TGTGCCAGCAGCCAAGTAACAGGGCTATTGGGCTACACCTTC.

In its sample, this clone was seen many times. The rearrangement links TRBV10-2 to TRBJ2-7; 7 nucleotides match TRBD1. The V gene's germline CDR1 is WSHSY and CDR2 SAAADI. The J segment lost 1 base and the V segment lost 6 bases, leaving 3 bases of the junction unmatched. The CDR3 loop spans 13 amino acids. The chain's CDR3 is CASRGTDSYEQYV. The CDR3 nucleotides are TGCGCCAGCAGGGGGACAGATTCCTACGAGCAGTACGTC.